This T cell receptor (beta chain) derives from a study of Graves' ophthalmopathy and Graves' hyperthyroidism. CDR3 length equals 15 residues. Germline trimming cut 0 bases from V and 2 bases from J; bases unmatched to any gene: 4. Per the germline V gene, CDR1 is GTSNPN and CDR2 is SVGIG (reference sequence). RNA transcripts were the template, and TCR beta CDR3 regions were amplified from them. HTBI-primed first-round RT-PCR preceded second-round multiplex PCR. TCRdb fed the multiplex PCR reads into MiXCR, producing one record per CDR3 protein. Of roughly 1.1 million distinct CDR3 sequences in the sample, roughly 35% were seen once.

The receptor's source is an adult man with Graves' hyperthyroidism. The sample consisted of peripheral blood or thyroid tissue (not recorded which). The chain uses TRBV30 and TRBJ1-5, with 7 bases matching TRBD1. The CDR3 bases are TGTGCCTGGAGTGTACAGGGGTTGGGCAATCAGCCCCAGCATTTT. This gives the protein CAWSVQGLGNQPQHF.